This TCR beta chain was retrieved from a study of regulatory T cells in long-lasting Graves disease. Study context: Persistence in Graves' disease required over 5 years of antithyroid drugs plus positive TSH receptor antibodies. Notes on the study in general: TRBV28, TRBJ1-2 and TRBJ2-5 were favored in persistent disease. Between persistent patients, thousands of public clonotypes were shared, exceeding the approximately 900 shared between new patients.

Time point given: persistent/refractory GD, antithyroid drugs over 5 years with positive TRAb. PBMC RNA served as the TCR library source. A peripheral blood sample, around 8.5 milliliters in volume, was drawn into EDTA tubes. This CDR3 comprises 11 residues. CDR1 is GTSNPN and CDR2 is SVGIG in the germline V gene (reference sequence). V lost 2 bases to trimming and J lost 2 bases, with 4 bases between them. Combining iRepertoire HTBI primers with Arm-PCR of CDR3 regions, the authors built TCR beta libraries. TCRdb ran MiXCR on the multiplex PCR reads and lists one entry per CDR3 protein. The sample lists about 470,000 distinct CDR3 sequences; more than 20% were seen once. This clonotype was observed many times. Its target is unknown.

The rearrangement joins TRBV30 to TRBJ2-7; D call uncertain. The TCR originated in a female donor with Graves disease. Here the sequenced sample was peripheral blood mononuclear cells (PBMCs), taken when the disease was refractory, from a patient treated with antithyroid drugs. In DNA form, the CDR3 reads TGTGCCTGGAGTTATGCCTACGAGCAGTACTTC. Its protein product is CAWSYAYEQYF.